A selection of T cell receptor beta chains follows, all from one sample in a study of response to subunit inactivated influenza vaccine. Using its own MiXCR run on the RT-PCR reads, TCRdb lists one record per CDR3 protein. The data show about 570,000 distinct CDR3 sequences, with approximately 10% seen just once and 11% held by the top ten. These data also featured in a second study, about T cells expressing NK-cell markers.

The sample here was PBMCs from blood, taken on the day of vaccination. These receptors all come from a man aged 50 to 60 who received an inactivated influenza vaccine. CDR3s include the opening cysteine and the closing phenylalanine or tryptophan. D genes are given only for firm matches. Clone size appears in some rows only: once, few, many, or a class for an expanded clone.

d_call j_call v_call clone_size cdr3_nt cdr3_aa
TRBD1 TRBJ1-5 TRBV12-3/TRBV12-4 many TGTGCCAGCAGCAACAGGGGGCGAGAGCAGCCCCAGCATTTT CASSNRGREQPQHF
. TRBJ2-3 TRBV29-1 . TGCGCCGCGGGAAAAAGCACAGATACGCAGTATTTT CAAGKSTDTQYF
. TRBJ1-2 TRBV5-1 . TGCGCCAGCAGCGGACGGACGGGATATGGCTACACCTTC CASSGRTGYGYTF
. TRBJ2-3 TRBV7-2 . TGTGCCAGCAGCTCCACCGCTAGCCATACGCAGTATTTT CASSSTASHTQYF
. TRBJ2-5 TRBV7-3 . TGTGCCAGCAGTTTAGGGGGACACCAGTCAGAGACCCAGTACTTC CASSLGGHQSETQYF
. TRBJ2-1 TRBV29-1 . TGCAGCGTTGGGGGCGGGTCGAGCTCCTACAATGAGCAGTTCTTC CSVGGGSSSYNEQFF
TRBD1 TRBJ2-3 TRBV7-3 many TGTGCCAGCAGCAAGACAGGGGGCGGCACAGATACGCAGTATTTT CASSKTGGGTDTQYF
. TRBJ1-6 TRBV9 few TGTGCCAGCAGCGTCTTTCCATGGACGGGTAATTCACCCCTCCACTTT CASSVFPWTGNSPLHF
TRBD1 TRBJ2-2 TRBV10-3 few TGTGCCATCAGTAGTCCCGGGACAGGGGGCCCAAACACCGGGGAGCTGTTTTTT CAISSPGTGGPNTGELFF
TRBD1 TRBJ2-1 TRBV5-4 few TGTGCCAGCAGCTTGGCGGGACAGGGGTCGATAGGTTCCTACAATGAGCAGTTCTTC CASSLAGQGSIGSYNEQFF
TRBD1 TRBJ2-1 TRBV6-2/TRBV6-3 . TGTGCCAGCACCTGGACAGGGAATACGGATGAGCAGTTCTTC CASTWTGNTDEQFF
TRBD1 TRBJ1-2 TRBV20-1 few TGCAGTGCCAGGACAGGGGGAGACTATGGCTACACCTTC CSARTGGDYGYTF
. TRBJ2-5 TRBV14 . TGTGCCAGCAGTAACGGACAGTGGAGCCAAGAGACCCAGTACTTC CASSNGQWSQETQYF
TRBD1 TRBJ1-4 TRBV6-1 few TGTGCCAGCAACTCCCCGGGACAGGGGGTTGCAACTAATGAAAAACTGTTTTTT CASNSPGQGVATNEKLFF
TRBD2 TRBJ2-7 TRBV6-2/TRBV6-3 . TGTGCCAGCAGTTCGGGCGGACTCGACGGGGGGGAGCAGTACTTC CASSSGGLDGGEQYF
. TRBJ1-6 TRBV6-1 . TGTGCCAGCAGGCAGGGGAGCTCCTATAATTCACCCCTCCACTTT CASRQGSSYNSPLHF
TRBD1 TRBJ2-2 TRBV7-8 few TGTGCCAGCAGCTTACAGGGGGCGGGCACCGGGGAGCTGTTTTTT CASSLQGAGTGELFF
TRBD2 TRBJ2-5 TRBV20-1 few TGCAGTGCTAGCCCAACTAGCGGGCGTCTGGAGACCCAGTACTTC CSASPTSGRLETQYF
TRBD1 TRBJ2-5 TRBV29-1 . TGCAGCGTCGTGGCCGGGACAGCTATTTTTCAAGAGACCCAGTACTTC CSVVAGTAIFQETQYF
TRBD1 TRBJ1-5 TRBV28 many TGTGCCAGCAGGCCGCGACAGGGACGTAGCAATCAGCCCCAGCATTTT CASRPRQGRSNQPQHF
TRBD2 TRBJ2-7 TRBV15 many TGTGCCACCAGTCCAAGGACTAGCGGTTACGAGCAGTACTTC CATSPRTSGYEQYF
. TRBJ2-3 TRBV3-1 . TGTGCCAGCAGCCAGGGAAGTTTTCGCACAGATACGCAGTATTTT CASSQGSFRTDTQYF
TRBD2 TRBJ2-7 TRBV20-1 many TGCAGTGCTAGTGGGGCTGGTGGGAGGGCCGTCGACGAGCAGTACTTC CSASGAGGRAVDEQYF
. TRBJ2-5 TRBV14 few TGTGCCAGCAGCGTCAGGGTACGACAGACCCAGTACTTC CASSVRVRQTQYF
TRBD2 TRBJ2-7 TRBV20-1 few TGCAGTGCTATCGGGACTAGCGGGAGGGTCGAGCAGTACTTC CSAIGTSGRVEQYF
. TRBJ2-1 TRBV5-5 . TGTGCCAGCAGCTTGTTTACTCGCTCCTACAATGAGCAGTTCTTC CASSLFTRSYNEQFF
. TRBJ2-2 TRBV5-1 . TGCGCCAGCAGCTTGGTGGCTACCCGAGTCACCGGGGAGCTGTTTTTT CASSLVATRVTGELFF
. TRBJ2-6 TRBV10-3 . TGTGCCATCAGTGGGCCGACAGATTCCTACCTCTCTGGGGCCAACGTCCTGACTTTC CAISGPTDSYLSGANVLTF
. TRBJ2-7 TRBV20-1 few TGCAGTGCCCCGTCCCAGGGTGTTAGCTACGAGCAGTACTTC CSAPSQGVSYEQYF
. TRBJ2-7 TRBV18 . TGTGCCAGCTCACCACCGGCGGCCCCTTTCGAGCAGTACTTC CASSPPAAPFEQYF
TRBD2 TRBJ2-1 TRBV7-3 once TGTGCCAGCAGCCCAAGAGGACTAGCGCGCTCCTACAATGAGCAGTTCTTC CASSPRGLARSYNEQFF
TRBD1 TRBJ2-7 TRBV20-1 many TGCAGTGCTAGGGACAGGGAAGACGAGCAGTACTTC CSARDREDEQYF
TRBD1 TRBJ2-3 TRBV27 many TGTGCCAGCAGTACCGGACAGGGAGGAGATACGCAGTATTTT CASSTGQGGDTQYF
. TRBJ2-3 TRBV7-8 few TGTGCCAGCAGCCTTGAAACCACAGATACGCAGTATTTT CASSLETTDTQYF
. TRBJ1-4 TRBV4-1 . TGCGCCAGCAGCCAAACGAGCCCCAGTAATGAAAAACTGTTTTTT CASSQTSPSNEKLFF
. TRBJ1-2 TRBV11-2 few TGTGCCACAAGTCGGGGCAGATTGGGCGGCTACACCTTC CATSRGRLGGYTF
. TRBJ1-1 TRBV27 . TGTGCCAGCAGACCGATTCAGGGACCAGCTTTCTTT CASRPIQGPAFF
. TRBJ2-7 TRBV6-2/TRBV6-3 . TGTGCCAGCAGTTACGCCCCTCTCAACGAGCAGTACTTC CASSYAPLNEQYF
. TRBJ2-7 TRBV12-3/TRBV12-4 . TGTGCCAGCAGTTTAGAGCAGCAAGACGAGCAGTACTTC CASSLEQQDEQYF
. TRBJ1-1 TRBV11-2 . TGTGCCAGCAGCTTGTCCCTTGTCGCTTTCTTT CASSLSLVAFF
. TRBJ2-6 TRBV9 few TGTGCCAGCAGCCCCCCGCCGGGACACGAAGGTTCCTCTGGGGCCAACGTCCTGACTTTC CASSPPPGHEGSSGANVLTF
. TRBJ1-1 TRBV29-1 . TGCAGCGCGGGACGGGAGGGGACTGAAGCTTTCTTT CSAGREGTEAFF
. TRBJ1-6 TRBV28 few TGTGCCAGCAGTCCCCGGAGCCTCGGTTCACCCCTCCACTTT CASSPRSLGSPLHF
TRBD1 TRBJ2-4 TRBV25-1 . TGTGCCAGCAGTGGGACAGGGGTGAAAAACATTCAGTACTTC CASSGTGVKNIQYF